This is a list of T cell receptor beta chains from one sample in a study of blood T cell repertoires in COVID-19. TCRdb's copy holds only in-frame clones and misses some; the assay was immunoSEQ multiplex PCR. The sample has 430,000 or so clones, 70% to 90% seen once. Sequencing used peripheral blood. These receptors all come from a man in his late teens or twenties with COVID-19, enrolled during active disease. CDR3s include the opening cysteine and the closing phenylalanine or tryptophan. Each record gives: J gene, D gene, clone size, V gene, CDR3 DNA, CDR3 protein. A D gene is named only where the DNA matches it firmly. Not every row has a clone size; where given, it reads once, few, many or a size class.

TRBJ2-4 | TRBD2 | NA | TRBV5-1 | TGCGCCAGCAGCTTCTCATCCCGATCCTCTCTGGCTAGCGGGGCGAATATAGCCAAAAACATTCAGTACTTC | CASSFSSRSSLASGANIAKNIQYF
TRBJ2-2 | NA | NA | TRBV4-1 | TGCGCCAGCAGCCAAGTAGGACAGATCACCGGGGAGCTGTTTTTT | CASSQVGQITGELFF
TRBJ1-4 | TRBD1 | few | TRBV15 | TGTGCCACCAGCAGGGGACAGGGGAATGAAAAACTGTTTTTT | CATSRGQGNEKLFF
TRBJ1-4 | NA | NA | TRBV18 | TGTGCCAGCTCACCATCCGATCCCTCCAGTGAAAAACTGTTTTTT | CASSPSDPSSEKLFF
TRBJ2-7 | NA | few | TRBV27 | TGTGCCAGCAGTTTATTAGCCGCGGGCTACGAGCAGTACTTC | CASSLLAAGYEQYF
TRBJ2-2 | TRBD2 | NA | TRBV19 | TGTGCCGCGGGGAGGGGCACCGGGGAGCTGTTTTTT | CAAGRGTGELFF
TRBJ1-6 | NA | NA | TRBV18 | TGTGCCAGCTCGGGGAGCTCCTATAATTCACCCCTCCACTTT | CASSGSSYNSPLHF
TRBJ2-7 | TRBD1 | NA | TRBV19 | TGTGCCAGTAGGCCCGACAGGGATGGCGACGAGCAGTACTTC | CASRPDRDGDEQYF
TRBJ2-1 | NA | once | TRBV19 | TGTGCCAGTAGTATAGCGGGTTACCCTCACAATGAGCAGTTCTTC | CASSIAGYPHNEQFF
TRBJ2-3 | TRBD2 | NA | TRBV7-8 | TGTGCCAGCAGCTTAGGGACTAGGACAGATACGCAGTATTTT | CASSLGTRTDTQYF
TRBJ2-1 | TRBD1 | NA | TRBV6-1 | TGTGCCAGCAGTGACCGGGACAGGGGTCGTAATGAGCAGTTCTTC | CASSDRDRGRNEQFF
TRBJ1-1 | NA | NA | TRBV6-4 | TGTCGGGGGAACACTGAAGCTTTCTTT | CRGNTEAFF
TRBJ2-3 | TRBD2 | once | TRBV24-1 | TGTGCCACCAGCTGGGCCAAAAAGGGGTGGCTAGCGGGAAGGCCTAGCACAGATACGCAGTATTTT | CATSWAKKGWLAGRPSTDTQYF
TRBJ2-3 | TRBD2 | NA | TRBV27 | TGTGCCAGCGCATTTGGGACTAGCCCAGATACGCAGTATTTT | CASAFGTSPDTQYF
TRBJ2-1 | TRBD2 | NA | TRBV19 | TGTGCCAGTAGTAGGTCCAGCGGGAGTCGGAATGAGCAGTTCTTC | CASSRSSGSRNEQFF
TRBJ2-7 | TRBD2 | NA | TRBV10-3 | TGTGCCATCAGTGAGCCACTAGGGACTAGCGGGAGTAGCTACGAGCAGTACTTC | CAISEPLGTSGSSYEQYF